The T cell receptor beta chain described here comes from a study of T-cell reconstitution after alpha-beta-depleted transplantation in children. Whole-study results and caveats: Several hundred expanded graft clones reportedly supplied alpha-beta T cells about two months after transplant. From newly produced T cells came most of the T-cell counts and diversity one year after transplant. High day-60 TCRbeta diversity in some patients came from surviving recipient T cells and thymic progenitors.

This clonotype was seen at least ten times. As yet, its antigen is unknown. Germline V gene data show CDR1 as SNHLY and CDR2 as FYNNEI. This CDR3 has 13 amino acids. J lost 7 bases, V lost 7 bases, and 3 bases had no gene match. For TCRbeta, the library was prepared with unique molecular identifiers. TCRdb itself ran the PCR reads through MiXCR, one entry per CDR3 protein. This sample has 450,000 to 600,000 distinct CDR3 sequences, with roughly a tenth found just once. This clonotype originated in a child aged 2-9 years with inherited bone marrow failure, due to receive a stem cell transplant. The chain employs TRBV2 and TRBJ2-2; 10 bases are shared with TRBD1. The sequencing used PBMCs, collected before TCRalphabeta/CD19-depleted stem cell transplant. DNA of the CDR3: TGTGCCAGCAAGACAGGGGGCGTCGGGGAGCTGTTTTTT. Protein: CASKTGGVGELFF.